The 21 T cell receptor beta chains listed next were all sequenced from one sample in a study of cytomegalovirus exposure and HLA in healthy donors. The PCR was carried out with 60 Vbeta primers and 13 Jbeta primers. Measured with immunoSEQ multiplex PCR; TCRdb has only the in-frame clones, and not every one. Of around 120,000 clones in the sample, around 79% are singletons; the top ten hold around 4%. Sequencing input: PBMCs. Receptor source: a woman between 40 and 50 years old in good health and CMV-seronegative.

This clone was recorded a few times. V usage is TRBV7-9 and J usage is TRBJ1-6; possible D gene TRBD1, 5 bases. CDR1 is SEHNR and CDR2 is FQNEAQ in the germline V gene (reference sequence). Trimming removed 0 bases from V and 2 bases from J, with 5 bases in between. The CDR3 has 15 amino acids. The chain's CDR3 is CASSLAGAYNSPLHF. The CDR3 nucleotides read TGTGCCAGCAGCTTAGCAGGGGCCTATAATTCACCCCTCCACTTT.

This chain joins TRBV5-1 and TRBJ2-4, with unresolved D. From germline, CDR1 is SGHRS and CDR2 YFSETQ. This CDR3 region has 13 residues. Trimming took 0 bases from V and 4 from J, leaving 5 bases between them. The CDR3 here is CASSLEPKNIQYF. The CDR3 region has the DNA TGCGCCAGCAGCTTGGAGCCGAAAAACATTCAGTACTTC.

This chain joins TRBV10-2 and TRBJ2-7, with 11 bases matching TRBD2. The CDR3 is 14 amino acids. Unmatched junction bases numbered 5, after V lost 8 bases and J lost 2 bases. Per the germline V gene, CDR1 is WSHSY and CDR2 is SAAADI. The CDR3 reads CASAVTSGTYEQYF. The CDR3 DNA reads as TGCGCCAGCGCTGTGACTAGCGGGACCTACGAGCAGTACTTC.

This sequence joins TRBV19 and TRBJ2-5; 14 nucleotides line up with TRBD2. V was clipped by 4 bases and J by 5 bases; unmatched bases: 6. The CDR3 consists of 16 residues. Germline V gene sequence: CDR1 LNHDA, CDR2 SQIVND (reference sequence). CDR3 amino acids: CASSRGLAGEEETQYF. CDR3 DNA: TGTGCCAGTAGTAGGGGACTAGCGGGAGAAGAGGAGACCCAGTACTTC.

The genes are TRBV10-3 and TRBJ2-4, with 7 bases that match TRBD1. The CDR3 has 15 residues. In germline, CDR1 is ENHRY, CDR2 SYGVKD. With 2 bases clipped from V and 1 base from J, the junction kept 2 bases outside the gene matches. Written as DNA, the CDR3 is TGTGCCATCAGTGAGGAGGGACAGGCCAAAAACATTCAGTACTTC. Amino acid sequence: CAISEEGQAKNIQYF.

The chain couples TRBV19 to TRBJ2-7; 8 nucleotides match TRBD2. Germline CDR1 is LNHDA and CDR2 is SQIVND (reference sequence). V lost 5 bases, J lost 5 bases, and 11 bases stayed unmatched. CDR3 length: 15 residues. As DNA, the CDR3 is TGTGCCAGTAGTGACATGGCGGGAGGTCTCCACGAGCAGTACTTC. Residues: CASSDMAGGLHEQYF.

J is TRBJ1-5 and V is TRBV5-6; 8 bases map to TRBD1. V lost 0 bases, J lost 7 bases, and 0 bases stayed unmatched. Germline CDR1 SGHDT, CDR2 YYEEEE. CDR3 length equals 13 residues. CDR3: CASSLAGGQPQHF. The DNA for the CDR3 is TGTGCCAGCAGCTTGGCAGGGGGCCAGCCCCAGCATTTT.

This clone was picked up one time. The genes are TRBV29-1 and TRBJ1-1; D might be TRBD1 (6 bases). CDR3 size: 13 residues. V lost 7 bases and J 1 base, leaving 13 bases between the germline ends. Germline-derived CDR1 and CDR2 are SQVTM and ANQGSEA. The CDR3 protein is CSGQGRSNTEAFF. The CDR3 nucleotides read TGCAGCGGGCAGGGGCGTTCGAACACTGAAGCTTTCTTT.

The chain links TRBV6-5 to TRBJ2-5, with D hard to call. The CDR3 runs 15 residues. The germline V and J ends were trimmed by 0 bases and 2 bases, with 10 bases remaining between them. Per the germline V gene, CDR1 is MNHEY and CDR2 is SVGAGI. Here the CDR3 reads CASSYSQLPQETQYF. The CDR3 DNA sequence: TGTGCCAGCAGTTACTCGCAACTACCACAAGAGACCCAGTACTTC.

The J gene is TRBJ1-4, the V gene TRBV6-5; 7 positions match TRBD1. Losses at the gene ends were 6 bases for V and 6 bases for J; bases not matched to a gene: 10. The CDR3 contains 15 residues. Germline V gene sequence: CDR1 MNHEY, CDR2 SVGAGI. CDR3 sequence (DNA): TGTGCCAGCAGACTTACAGGGGAAGTGCATGAAAAACTGTTTTTT. Its translation: CASRLTGEVHEKLFF.

The chain links TRBV2 to TRBJ2-7; 8 nucleotides agree with TRBD1. Germline values: CDR1 SNHLY, CDR2 FYNNEI. The V gene end was trimmed by 8 bases and the J gene end by 2 bases; junction bases not matched to a gene: 11. This CDR3 spans 15 amino acids. CDR3 residues: CASRTGLEVAYEQYF. Here the CDR3 DNA reads TGTGCCAGCCGGACAGGGTTAGAGGTGGCCTACGAGCAGTACTTC.

This chain links TRBV25-1 with TRBJ2-5; a weak D match, TRBD1 (5 bases). The CDR3 is 14 amino acids. V was trimmed by 3 bases and J by 5 bases, leaving 13 bases between them. Germline V gives CDR1 MGHDK, CDR2 SYGVNS. The CDR3 sequence: CASSDRVGGETQYF. DNA for the CDR3: TGTGCCAGCAGTGACAGGGTTGGTGGTGAGACCCAGTACTTC.

The CDR3 bases are TGTGCCATCAGTGTTATCAACAGGGAATACACACTTACGCAGTATTTT. It translates to CAISVINREYTLTQYF. The V call is TRBV10-3, the J call TRBJ2-3, with D tentatively TRBD1 (6 bases). V was trimmed by 4 bases and J by 8 bases, leaving 22 bases between them. The CDR3 totals 16 residues. Looked up from germline, CDR1 is ENHRY and CDR2 is SYGVKD.

This sequence joins TRBV7-2 and TRBJ1-2, with a possible D match to TRBD1 (5 bases). The germline V gene encodes CDR1 SGHTA and CDR2 FQGNSA. The CDR3 has 14 residues. The germline V and J ends were trimmed by 1 base and 7 bases, with 13 bases remaining between them. CDR3: CASSLGTRNGGYTF. The CDR3, as DNA: TGTGCCAGCAGCTTAGGGACAAGGAACGGTGGCTACACCTTC.

The chain joins TRBV4-1 to TRBJ1-5; TRBD1 matches at 7 bases. Germline V CDR1 and CDR2: MGHRA, YSYEKL. This CDR3 is 14 amino acids long. With V trimmed by 0 bases and J by 4 bases, 0 bases remained unmatched. The CDR3 is CASSQETGNQPQHF. The CDR3 DNA sequence: TGCGCCAGCAGCCAAGAGACAGGGAATCAGCCCCAGCATTTT.

The chain recombines TRBV7-9 with TRBJ1-6; D gene ambiguous. CDR1 and CDR2 (germline): SEHNR, FQNEAQ (reference sequence). V was cut by 5 bases and J by 10 bases, with 15 bases left in between. The CDR3 is 14 amino acids. DNA for the CDR3: TGTGCCAGCAGCCCGGTTACGACTGGGTCACCCCTCCACTTT. Its translation is CASSPVTTGSPLHF.

The chain joins TRBV6-1 to TRBJ1-4; D gene uncertain. Deletions cut 5 bases from V and 7 bases from J, with 17 bases between. CDR3 length: 15 amino acids. Germline lookup yields CDR1 MNHNS and CDR2 SASEGT. Here the CDR3 reads CASSPIRGEGEKLFF. CDR3 bases: TGTGCCAGCAGTCCAATCCGGGGAGAGGGTGAAAAACTGTTTTTT.

This chain joins TRBV4-1 and TRBJ1-1; D might be TRBD1 (5 bases). Deletions cut 0 bases from V and 0 bases from J, with 8 bases between. Germline V gives CDR1 MGHRA, CDR2 YSYEKL. The CDR3 loop spans 15 amino acids. CDR3 sequence (DNA): TGCGCCAGCAGCCAAGAAGAGACAGTGAACACTGAAGCTTTCTTT. Residues: CASSQEETVNTEAFF.

V gene TRBV5-6 combines with J gene TRBJ2-5, with 8 bases that match TRBD1. Near its end, the DNA agrees better with TRBJ2-7, so the J call may be wrong. This CDR3 has 16 amino acids. Germline CDR1 reads SGHDT; CDR2 reads YYEEEE. The CDR3 spells CASSTPGQGSSYEQYF. DNA of the CDR3: TGTGCCAGCAGCACCCCAGGACAGGGTAGCTCCTACGAGCAGTACTTC.

The chain links TRBV7-9 to TRBJ2-5, with 11 bases fitting TRBD2. Trimming at V came to 6 bases and at J to 4 bases, leaving 4 bases not matched to a gene. This CDR3 has 14 amino acids. Per germline, CDR1 SEHNR and CDR2 FQNEAQ (reference sequence). CDR3 region: CASRTTSGGETQYF. The CDR3 nucleotides read TGTGCCAGCAGGACCACTAGCGGGGGAGAGACCCAGTACTTC.

The gene calls are TRBV6-4 and TRBJ2-2; 10 bases align to TRBD2. The germline CDR1 and CDR2 sequences are MRHNA and SNTAGT. V shed 3 bases and J 3 bases; nucleotides not matched to a gene: 7. This CDR3 contains 17 residues. Written as DNA, the CDR3 is TGTGCCAGCAGTGAGGCTAGCGGGAGTGTGGACACCGGGGAGCTGTTTTTT. It encodes CASSEASGSVDTGELFF.